These 25 T cell receptor beta chains were all obtained from the same sample, sequenced in a study of shared clonotypes between healthy human individuals. Terminally differentiated effector memory CD45RA+ cells were left out of the naive CD8 fraction, which was CD45RO-negative and positively selected for CCR7. Profiling relied on immunoSEQ multiplex PCR, and the TCRdb table lists in-frame clones only, not all of them. The sample lists around 600,000 clones, 85% to 95% seen once, with approximately 0.12% in the top ten. Sequenced material: naive CD8+ T cells sorted from blood. The receptors come from a woman in her 30s in good health.

In DNA, the CDR3 is TGTGCCAGCAGTTTCGGGGAACTAGCGGAGACCCAGTACTTC. Its protein product is CASSFGELAETQYF. The chain combines TRBV28 with TRBJ2-5; 7 nucleotides line up with TRBD2. The ends lost 3 bases at V and 5 bases at J; junction bases unmatched: 6. CDR3 size: 14 residues. Germline CDR1 reads MDHEN; CDR2 reads SYDVKM.

The chain has TRBV19 and TRBJ2-7, with TRBD1 matching 8 bases. This CDR3 is 15 amino acids long. V dropped 5 bases and J dropped 2; count of bases not matched to a gene: 8. Germline V gene data show CDR1 as LNHDA and CDR2 as SQIVND (reference sequence). The DNA of the CDR3 is TGTGCCAGTAGTGTTGGACAGGGAGAGACCTACGAGCAGTACTTC. Its protein product is CASSVGQGETYEQYF.

The rearrangement links TRBV15 to TRBJ1-1; D uncertain. The CDR3 contains 13 residues. Germline CDR1 is LNHNV and CDR2 is YYDKDF (reference sequence). Trimming removed 4 bases from V and 1 base from J, with 7 bases in between. The CDR3, as DNA: TGTGCCACCAGCATCCACAGGAACACTGAAGCTTTCTTT. This sequence encodes CATSIHRNTEAFF.

The chain recombines TRBV9 with TRBJ2-1; D unclear. Germline assignment: CDR1 SGDLS and CDR2 YYNGEE. The CDR3 totals 12 residues. V was pared by 4 bases and J by 2 bases, with 4 bases between. DNA for the CDR3: TGTGCCAGCAGCCATACCTACAATGAGCAGTTCTTC. Its translation is CASSHTYNEQFF. The full variable domain, in which reference TRBV9 and TRBJ2-1 provide the parts outside the CDR3, is DSGVTQTPKHLITATGQRVTLRCSPRSGDLSVYWYQQSLDQGLQFLIQYYNGEERAKGNILERFSAQQFPDLHSELNLSSLELGDSALYFCASSHTYNEQFFGPGTRLTVL.

The chain joins TRBV28 to TRBJ2-2, with 7 bases identical to TRBD1. Germline assignment: CDR1 MDHEN and CDR2 SYDVKM. The CDR3 length is 16 residues. V was pared by 4 bases and J by 1 base, with 6 bases of the junction left unmatched. CDR3 coding DNA: TGTGCCAGCAGTTCCCCAAGACAGGGGAACACCGGGGAGCTGTTTTTT. Its protein product is CASSSPRQGNTGELFF. Full variable domain (outside the CDR3, taken from reference TRBV28 and TRBJ2-2): DVKVTQSSRYLVKRTGEKVFLECVQDMDHENMFWYRQDPGLGLRLIYFSYDVKMKEKGDIPEGYSVSREKKERFSLILESASTNQTSMYLCASSSPRQGNTGELFFGEGSRLTVL.

V is TRBV5-4 and J is TRBJ2-7; 10 positions agree with TRBD2. The trim removed 4 bases at V and 5 bases at J, leaving 9 bases unmatched. CDR1 SGHNT and CDR2 YYREEE come from the germline V gene (reference sequence). This CDR3 region has 15 residues. The DNA of the CDR3 is TGTGCCAGCAGCCCCGATCTAGCGGGAGTAGACGAGCAGTACTTC. Amino acids: CASSPDLAGVDEQYF.

This chain uses TRBV13 with TRBJ2-3, with TRBD2 matching 7 bases. Trimming removed 2 bases from V and 2 bases from J; junction bases left unmatched: 4. CDR1 and CDR2 from the germline V gene are PRHDT and FYEKMQ (reference sequence). The CDR3 extends over 15 amino acids. The CDR3 loop reads CASSLYLADTDTQYF. The CDR3 DNA is TGTGCCAGCAGCTTATACCTAGCGGACACAGATACGCAGTATTTT.

The V gene is TRBV27, the J gene TRBJ2-2; 12 nucleotides agree with TRBD2. The CDR3 length is 16 residues. The germline V gene has CDR1 MNHEY and CDR2 SMNVEV (reference sequence). V dropped 2 bases and J dropped 6; count of bases not matched to a gene: 4. The CDR3 here is CASSLLLAGGAGELFF. In DNA, the CDR3 is TGTGCCAGCAGTTTACTACTAGCGGGAGGAGCCGGGGAGCTGTTTTTT.

The count of this clone is one. The rearrangement joins TRBV7-2 to TRBJ2-2; tentative D call: TRBD2 (6 bases). V was shortened by 4 bases and J by 6 bases, with 9 bases between the two germline ends. The CDR3 is 13 amino acids. Germline-derived CDR1 and CDR2 are SGHTA and FQGNSA. The chain's CDR3 is CASSSGLSGELFF. The DNA of the CDR3 is TGTGCCAGCAGCTCAGGACTATCCGGGGAGCTGTTTTTT.

This clone was observed a single time. The CDR3 DNA is TGTGCCAGCAGCTTGGAGGGCCCATGGAATGAGCAGTTCTTC. It is translated as CASSLEGPWNEQFF. The rearrangement uses TRBV5-4 and TRBJ2-1; D is undetermined. V lost 0 bases to trimming and J lost 7 bases, with 11 bases between them. CDR1 and CDR2 from the germline V gene are SGHNT and YYREEE (reference sequence). This CDR3 contains 14 residues.

The rearrangement joins TRBV27 to TRBJ2-5; TRBD2 agrees at 8 bases. Losses at the gene ends were 4 bases for V and 3 bases for J; bases not matched to a gene: 4. This CDR3 comprises 14 residues. CDR1 is MNHEY, CDR2 SMNVEV, per germline (reference sequence). CDR3 region: CASSSLAGKETQYF. The CDR3, as DNA: TGTGCCAGCAGTTCGTTAGCGGGAAAAGAGACCCAGTACTTC.

As DNA, the CDR3 is TGTGCCAGCAGTGAATTTAAAGGGTCAGGAACTGAAGCTTTCTTT. Protein: CASSEFKGSGTEAFF. This chain joins TRBV6-1 and TRBJ1-1; D gene uncertain. Looked up from germline, CDR1 is MNHNS and CDR2 is SASEGT. V shed 2 bases and J shed 5 bases, with 15 bases lying between them. CDR3 length equals 15 residues.

V usage is TRBV28 and J usage is TRBJ1-1; 8 bases are shared with TRBD1. Per the germline V gene, CDR1 is MDHEN and CDR2 is SYDVKM. V lost 7 bases, J lost 0 bases, and 13 bases stayed unmatched. The CDR3 consists of 17 residues. The CDR3 sequence: CASTTLVGTGLNTEAFF. The CDR3 region has the DNA TGTGCCAGCACCACCCTAGTGGGGACAGGCTTGAACACTGAAGCTTTCTTT. Full variable domain (outside the CDR3, taken from reference TRBV28 and TRBJ1-1): DVKVTQSSRYLVKRTGEKVFLECVQDMDHENMFWYRQDPGLGLRLIYFSYDVKMKEKGDIPEGYSVSREKKERFSLILESASTNQTSMYLCASTTLVGTGLNTEAFFGQGTRLTVV.

The chain links TRBV19 to TRBJ1-5; D is ambiguous. Germline V gene sequence: CDR1 LNHDA, CDR2 SQIVND (reference sequence). Trimming removed 5 bases at V and 0 bases at J, with 11 bases between. This CDR3 region has 15 residues. Written as DNA, the CDR3 is TGTGCCAGTAGTTCCCGGGAGTATAGCAATCAGCCCCAGCATTTT. Translated, it gives CASSSREYSNQPQHF.

The J gene is TRBJ2-1, the V gene TRBV11-2; D unclear. Germline lookup yields CDR1 SGHAT and CDR2 FQNNGV. The CDR3 has 16 amino acids. Deletions cut 3 bases from V and 2 bases from J, with 14 bases between. CDR3 coding DNA: TGTGCCAGCAGCTTTACTGGCCGTAGGGCCTACAATGAGCAGTTCTTC. Translation gives CASSFTGRRAYNEQFF.

The chain joins TRBV11-2 to TRBJ2-7, with TRBD2 matching 11 bases. With 5 bases clipped from V and 2 bases from J, the junction kept 5 bases outside the gene matches. CDR1 SGHAT and CDR2 FQNNGV come from the germline V gene. The CDR3 contains 15 residues. This chain's CDR3 is CASSQGLAEAYEQYF. The CDR3 nucleotides read TGTGCCAGCAGCCAGGGACTAGCGGAGGCCTACGAGCAGTACTTC. The full variable domain, in which reference TRBV11-2 and TRBJ2-7 provide the parts outside the CDR3, is EAGVAQSPRYKIIEKRQSVAFWCNPISGHATLYWYQQILGQGPKLLIQFQNNGVVDDSQLPKDRFSAERLKGVDSTLKIQPAKLEDSAVYLCASSQGLAEAYEQYFGPGTRLTVT.

The chain employs TRBV28 and TRBJ2-7, with 8 bases fitting TRBD2. Looked up from germline, CDR1 is MDHEN and CDR2 is SYDVKM. The CDR3 runs 14 residues. V lost 6 bases to trimming and J lost 3 bases; unmatched junction nucleotides: 7. In DNA, the CDR3 is TGTGCCAGCAGGCTTAGCGGGAATCTCTACGAGCAGTACTTC. Protein sequence: CASRLSGNLYEQYF. Looking up the rest from reference TRBV28 and TRBJ2-7 gives the full variable domain: DVKVTQSSRYLVKRTGEKVFLECVQDMDHENMFWYRQDPGLGLRLIYFSYDVKMKEKGDIPEGYSVSREKKERFSLILESASTNQTSMYLCASRLSGNLYEQYFGPGTRLTVT.

Concerning this clone: The limits of the CDR3 on the DNA are not certain, so only TCRdb's listed CDR3 is given. V and J are TRBV21-1 and TRBJ2-7; TRBD2, as called in the table, went unchecked against the DNA. TRBV21-1 is a listed pseudogene. 12 amino acids form the CDR3, both terminal residues included. CDR3 protein: CAWASGAYEQYF.

This clone was detected a few times. The gene calls are TRBV7-9 and TRBJ1-1; D call uncertain. Germline CDR1 reads SEHNR; CDR2 reads FQNEAQ (reference sequence). Trimming cost V 5 bases and J 9 bases, with 13 bases left between them. The CDR3 contains 12 residues. The CDR3 nucleotides read TGTGCCAGCAGCGAACACAGAGCTCAAGCTTTCTTT. It translates to CASSEHRAQAFF.

The V and J genes are TRBV6-5 and TRBJ2-7, with D possibly matching TRBD2 (7 bases). Trimming removed 2 bases from V and 5 bases from J, with 10 bases in between. Germline assignment: CDR1 MNHEY and CDR2 SVGAGI. This CDR3 is 13 amino acids long. The CDR3 DNA is TGTGCCAGCAGTTACAGAGGGGGGGACGAGCAGTACTTC. Amino acid sequence: CASSYRGGDEQYF.

This chain joins TRBV5-6 and TRBJ2-7, with D possibly matching TRBD2 (6 bases). CDR1 and CDR2 (germline): SGHDT, YYEEEE. CDR3 length: 16 residues. The V end was cut by 0 bases, the J end by 7 bases, with 20 bases between. The CDR3 nucleotides read TGTGCCAGCAGCTTGGCATCGGCTAGGCGACTAGGGGAGCAGTACTTC. It codes for CASSLASARRLGEQYF.

The V and J genes are TRBV27 and TRBJ2-5, with D perhaps assigned TRBD1 or TRBD2 (5 bases each). The CDR3 extends over 16 amino acids. Germline V gene sequence: CDR1 MNHEY, CDR2 SMNVEV (reference sequence). Between the trimmed V and J ends, which lost 0 bases and 2 bases, there was a span of 13 bases. The CDR3, as DNA: TGTGCCAGCAGTTTATCCACAGCCTGGGGGCAAGAGACCCAGTACTTC. This translates into CASSLSTAWGQETQYF.

The gene calls are TRBV7-9 and TRBJ1-3, with a possible D match to TRBD1 (5 bases). Germline CDR1 reads SEHNR; CDR2 reads FQNEAQ (reference sequence). The V gene lost 5 bases and the J gene lost 0 bases, with 11 bases spanning the gap. This CDR3 is 15 amino acids long. CDR3 residues: CASSPGTHSGNTIYF. The CDR3 DNA reads as TGTGCCAGCAGCCCAGGGACTCACTCTGGAAACACCATATATTTT.

The chain has TRBV11-2 and TRBJ1-4; D is possibly TRBD1 (5 bases). The CDR3 runs 14 residues. V was trimmed by 3 bases and J by 6 bases, leaving 11 bases between them. CDR1 and CDR2 (germline): SGHAT, FQNNGV. As DNA, the CDR3 is TGTGCCAGCAGCTTGCTAGGGGCTTATGAAAAACTGTTTTTT. It yields the protein CASSLLGAYEKLFF. The full variable domain, rest sourced from reference TRBV11-2 and TRBJ1-4, is EAGVAQSPRYKIIEKRQSVAFWCNPISGHATLYWYQQILGQGPKLLIQFQNNGVVDDSQLPKDRFSAERLKGVDSTLKIQPAKLEDSAVYLCASSLLGAYEKLFFGSGTQLSVL.

The V call is TRBV9, the J call TRBJ2-1, with 15 bases matching TRBD2. The V gene end was trimmed by 6 bases and the J gene end by 10 bases; junction bases not matched to a gene: 5. Germline CDR1 reads SGDLS; CDR2 reads YYNGEE. The CDR3 has 14 residues. The CDR3 region is CASTPGTSGREQFF. The CDR3 DNA follows: TGTGCCAGCACCCCCGGGACTAGCGGGAGGGAGCAGTTCTTC.